This note documents a single T cell receptor beta chain sequence. This entry belongs to a study of blood T cell repertoires in COVID-19. Turning to the study itself: Acute and convalescent COVID-19 specimens originated in the United States, Italy and Spain. Sample material is recorded as cDNA or gDNA derived from T cells, B-cell-depleted T cells, or PBMCs.

In the original processing: Amplification from reference gene primers served as the basis for estimated nucleated cell counts. Clones were sequenced by immunoSEQ multiplex PCR, and TCRdb holds only the in-frame ones, with some missing. V and J calls plus clone size are reproduced from that table; the DNA served to infer D and trimming. The sample shows roughly 170,000 clones, approximately 74% of them seen only once. CDR3 size: 15 residues. The V gene lost 5 bases and the J gene lost 2 bases, with 12 bases spanning the gap. CDR1 and CDR2 from the germline V gene are SNHLY and FYNNEI. The TCR sequence derives from an elderly woman with acute or convalescent COVID-19. The rearrangement joins TRBV2 to TRBJ2-2; D may be TRBD1 (6 bases). The material sequenced was peripheral blood. CDR3 in DNA: TGTGCCAGCAGTCGGACAGCTTCTAACACCGGGGAGCTGTTTTTT. Amino acid sequence: CASSRTASNTGELFF.